The rows below give T cell receptor beta chains drawn from one sample of a study of neurological immune-mediated disorders. TCRdb ran MiXCR on the 5' RACE reads and lists one entry per CDR3 protein. The table has tens of thousands of distinct CDR3 sequences, 6% to 7% seen once. The sequenced material came from CD4+ T cells from blood. All receptors come from a woman aged 40-49 years in good health. CDR3s leave out the opening cysteine and the closing phenylalanine or tryptophan. Only some rows state a clone size, as once, few, many or a class for expanded clones.

clone_size v_call cdr3_aa
many TRBV28 ASSLSRGQGATRRGSQY
many TRBV20-1 SASLAGGPGELF
many TRBV12-3/TRBV12-4 ASAPSRGRVQPQH
many TRBV4-1 ASSQEFLAGDPETQY
many TRBV5-1 ASSLDSQNYGYT
many TRBV29-1 SVVVWVAHQKETQY
many TRBV20-1 SASNRGGNQPQH
many TRBV5-5 ASSYGDSEAF
many TRBV5-1 ASSPRGNTGELF
many TRBV20-1 SAGQSSYNSPLH
- TRBV7-8 ASSLRTVNTGELF